These 23 T cell receptor beta chains were sequenced from one sample in a study of T cell repertoires in cytomegalovirus infection. From the reads, TCRdb called clonotypes with MiXCR, one entry per CDR3 protein. Of approximately 910,000 distinct CDR3 sequences in the sample, around 31% were seen once. Antigens for these TCRs are unknown. The source was cultured CD8+ T cells from PBMCs, collected from culture after CMV antigen stimulation. The source is a human donor in good health (CMV status not recorded). Some clones in this sample may be carry-over from other donors' samples.

The CDR3 spells CASTAGTEGNQPQHF. DNA for the CDR3: TGTGCCAGCACCGCCGGGACAGAGGGCAATCAGCCCCAGCATTTT. This sequence joins TRBV12-3 or TRBV12-4 and TRBJ1-5, with 7 bases aligning to TRBD1. The CDR3 is 15 amino acids. With V trimmed by 7 bases and J by 2 bases, 8 bases remained unmatched.

On this clonotype itself: This may be a read error: a much more frequent sequence differs by one nucleotide. The conserved phenylalanine or tryptophan is not found at the CDR3 terminus, so this likely reflects a read error. The CDR3 nucleotides are TGTGCCAGCAGCTTAGGGGGCGGAAGCGGGGGGGCCTACAATGAGCAGTTCTCC. Amino acid sequence: CASSLGGGSGGAYNEQFS. This chain connects TRBV11-3 to TRBJ2-1; 10 bases are shared with TRBD2. Germline V gene data show CDR1 as SGHNT and CDR2 as YENEEA. Trimming at V came to 1 base and at J to 2 bases, leaving 8 bases not matched to a gene. This CDR3 has 18 amino acids.

This clonotype was picked up one time. The chain carries TRBV7-9 and TRBJ2-7; D possibly corresponds to TRBD1 (6 bases). The CDR3 consists of 15 residues. Deletions cut 5 bases from V and 4 bases from J, with 18 bases between. Germline CDR1 SEHNR, CDR2 FQNEAQ (reference sequence). The CDR3 loop reads CASSHPGQGEYEQYF. In DNA form, the CDR3 reads TGTGCCAGCAGCCATCCGGGACAAGGGGAGTACGAGCAGTACTTC. The complete variable domain, with remaining parts taken from reference TRBV7-9 and TRBJ2-7, reads DTGVSQNPRHKITKRGQNVTFRCDPISEHNRLYWYRQTLGQGPEFLTYFQNEAQLEKSRLLSDRFSAERPKGSFSTLEIQRTEQGDSAMYLCASSHPGQGEYEQYFGPGTRLTVT.

The chain joins TRBV6-2 or TRBV6-3 to TRBJ1-1; no clear D. Trimming removed 0 bases at V and 1 base at J, with 12 bases between. The CDR3 contains 16 residues. Per the germline V gene, CDR1 is MNHEY and CDR2 is SVGEGT. In DNA form, the CDR3 reads TGTGCCAGCAGTTACTCGAGTAGACAAAAGAACACTGAAGCTTTCTTT. Protein product: CASSYSSRQKNTEAFF.

V gene TRBV27 combines with J gene TRBJ1-2; perhaps TRBD1 as D (5 bases). The V gene lost 1 base and the J gene lost 4 bases, with 13 bases spanning the gap. The CDR3 is made up of 15 amino acids. The germline gives CDR1 MNHEY, CDR2 SMNVEV (reference sequence). CDR3 protein: CASSLFGDSIYGYTF. The CDR3, as DNA: TGTGCCAGCAGTTTATTCGGCGACAGCATCTATGGCTACACCTTC.

The chain is built from TRBV7-9 and TRBJ1-4; TRBD1 matches at 7 bases. Trimming took 6 bases from V and 4 from J; bases not matched to a gene: 11. The CDR3 is 16 amino acids. Germline lookup yields CDR1 SEHNR and CDR2 FQNEAQ (reference sequence). The CDR3 loop reads CASREEGADFNEKLFF. In DNA form, the CDR3 reads TGTGCCAGCAGGGAGGAGGGGGCTGATTTTAATGAAAAACTGTTTTTT.

V is TRBV11-1 and J is TRBJ2-1; the D gene could be TRBD1 or TRBD2 (5 bases each). This CDR3 is 20 amino acids long. Germline V gene lookup returns CDR1 SGHAT and CDR2 FQDESV (reference sequence). Trimming pared 1 base from V and 0 bases from J, leaving 22 bases between. CDR3 sequence reads: CASSLEVPSGPVSSYNEQFF. CDR3 in DNA: TGTGCCAGCAGCTTAGAAGTACCATCGGGGCCAGTAAGCTCCTACAATGAGCAGTTCTTC.

This clonotype occurred many times. This chain connects TRBV7-9 to TRBJ1-1; D gene uncertain. The CDR3 contains 13 residues. Trimming removed 6 bases at V and 2 bases at J, with 10 bases between. CDR1 SEHNR and CDR2 FQNEAQ come from the germline V gene (reference sequence). The CDR3 loop is CASSRVGNTEAFF. The CDR3 nucleotides read TGTGCCAGCAGTAGGGTGGGTAACACTGAAGCTTTCTTT.

This chain uses TRBV7-6 with TRBJ1-2; 11 positions agree with TRBD1. V lost 5 bases, J lost 5 bases, and 7 bases stayed unmatched. CDR1 and CDR2 from the germline V gene are SGHVS and FNYEAQ. This CDR3 has 15 amino acids. The CDR3 region has the DNA TGTGCCAGCAGCACAGCGGGACAGGGGGAGTATGGCTACACCTTC. Residues: CASSTAGQGEYGYTF. Using reference TRBV7-6 and TRBJ1-2 for the parts outside the CDR3, the full variable domain is GAGVSQSPRYKVTKRGQDVALRCDPISGHVSLYWYRQALGQGPEFLTYFNYEAQQDKSGLPNDRFSAERPEGSISTLTIQRTEQRDSAMYRCASSTAGQGEYGYTFGSGTRLTVV.

Only a few counts were recorded for this clonotype. The chain joins TRBV6-6 to TRBJ1-5; 7 bases are shared with TRBD1. Germline-derived CDR1 and CDR2 are MNHNY and SVGAGI (reference sequence). V was clipped by 4 bases and J by 0 bases; unmatched bases: 9. The CDR3 totals 17 residues. The CDR3, as DNA: TGTGCCAGCAGTTCCGTCGACAGGGCCCATAGCAATCAGCCCCAGCATTTT. Translating it yields CASSSVDRAHSNQPQHF.

This clonotype was counted a few times. The V gene is TRBV6-5, the J gene TRBJ2-5; 8 bases line up with TRBD1. V was clipped by 5 bases and J by 4 bases; unmatched bases: 9. Germline V gene lookup returns CDR1 MNHEY and CDR2 SVGAGI. This CDR3 has 15 residues. CDR3 residues: CASSLQDRALETQYF. The CDR3 DNA reads as TGTGCCAGCAGTCTTCAGGACAGGGCTTTAGAGACCCAGTACTTC.

This clonotype was seen a few times. This chain links TRBV6-1 with TRBJ2-7, with D maybe TRBD1 (5 bases). This CDR3 is built from 13 residues. Germline CDR1 MNHNS, CDR2 SASEGT. Trimming stripped 5 bases from V and 3 bases from J, with 11 bases between. CDR3 in DNA: TGTGCCAGCAGTACCTCAGACAGCTACGAGCAGTACTTC. This sequence encodes CASSTSDSYEQYF.

On this clonotype itself: A single base separates this from a much larger clone, so it may be a read error. V usage is TRBV11-3 and J usage is TRBJ2-1; D perhaps matches TRBD2 (6 bases). V lost 5 bases and J lost 6, with 8 bases in between. CDR1 and CDR2 (germline): SGHNT, YENEEA. The CDR3 loop spans 12 amino acids. The DNA of the CDR3 is TGTGCCAGCAGCGGGGACTTCAATGAGCAGTTCTTC. Encoded protein: CASSGDFNEQFF. Full variable domain (missing parts from reference TRBV11-3 and TRBJ2-1): EAGVVQSPRYKIIEKKQPVAFWCNPISGHNTLYWYLQNLGQGPELLIRYENEEAVDDSQLPKDRFSAERLKGVDSTLKIQPAELGDSAVYLCASSGDFNEQFFGPGTRLTVL.

In DNA form, the CDR3 reads TGTGCCAGCAGTGACACCTATCAATTGAGCCCGGGGGGCTACACCTTC. Translation: CASSDTYQLSPGGYTF. The rearrangement uses TRBV2 and TRBJ1-2; D is unresolved. This CDR3 spans 16 amino acids. Trimming left V 3 bases short and J 8 bases short, with 22 bases between. Germline V gene sequence: CDR1 SNHLY, CDR2 FYNNEI. Combining the CDR3 with reference TRBV2 and TRBJ1-2 gives the whole variable domain EPEVTQTPSHQVTQMGQEVILRCVPISNHLYFYWYRQILGQKVEFLVSFYNNEISEKSEIFDDQFSVERPDGSNFTLKIRSTKLEDSAMYFCASSDTYQLSPGGYTFGSGTRLTVV.

V gene TRBV19 combines with J gene TRBJ2-2; D is possibly TRBD2 (5 bases). This CDR3 comprises 11 residues. Trimming removed 7 bases at V and 13 bases at J, with 13 bases between. CDR1 LNHDA and CDR2 SQIVND come from the germline V gene (reference sequence). In nucleotides, the CDR3 is TGTGCCAGTACTCCCGGACTGTTGCTGTTTTTT. Translation gives CASTPGLLLFF.

This clonotype came up once. Written as DNA, the CDR3 is TGCGCCAGCAGCCAAGAATCTTCTAGCGGGGATTCCTACGAGCAGTACTTC. Its protein product is CASSQESSSGDSYEQYF. The chain recombines TRBV4-1 with TRBJ2-7; 9 bases are shared with TRBD2. CDR1 and CDR2 (germline): MGHRA, YSYEKL. V shed 0 bases, J shed 1 base, and the junction held 7 bases outside the gene matches. The CDR3 consists of 17 residues.

The CDR3 region is CSVEGQGQETQYF. The CDR3 DNA is TGCAGCGTTGAGGGACAGGGCCAGGAGACCCAGTACTTC. The chain joins TRBV29-1 to TRBJ2-5, with 9 bases identical to TRBD1. This CDR3 has 13 residues. The trim removed 3 bases at V and 5 bases at J, leaving 4 bases unmatched. The V gene's germline CDR1 is SQVTM and CDR2 ANQGSEA.

This clonotype was seen repeatedly, ten times or more. In nucleotides, the CDR3 is TGTGCCAGCAGGTTTAGTTCCGGGGGCGCGTTGCACGAGCAGTACTTC. Translating it yields CASRFSSGGALHEQYF. The V and J genes are TRBV7-9 and TRBJ2-7; D may match TRBD1 or TRBD2 (6 bases each). Trimming shortened V by 6 bases and J by 5 bases, and 23 bases separated the two germline ends. This CDR3 contains 16 residues. Germline V lookup: CDR1 SEHNR, CDR2 FQNEAQ (reference sequence).

The rearrangement joins TRBV24-1 to TRBJ2-2; 12 nucleotides match TRBD2. CDR3 length: 19 residues. V lost 2 bases and J lost 1; bases outside the gene matches: 7. CDR1 and CDR2 from the germline V gene are KGHDR and SFDVKD. CDR3 DNA: TGTGCCACCAGTGATTGGACTAGCGGGGACACGCAGAACACCGGGGAGCTGTTTTTT. It codes for CATSDWTSGDTQNTGELFF.

In its sample, this clonotype was seen a few times. The V gene is TRBV4-2, the J gene TRBJ2-1; 10 bases map to TRBD2. J was trimmed by 9 bases and V by 0 bases; bases with no gene match: 8. Germline V gene data show CDR1 as LGHNA and CDR2 as YNFKEQ. The CDR3 spans 16 residues. The CDR3 reads CASSQEERGGRIEQFF. The CDR3 nucleotides read TGTGCCAGCAGCCAAGAGGAGCGGGGGGGCCGGATTGAGCAGTTCTTC.

The chain is built from TRBV27 and TRBJ2-2; D ambiguous. CDR1 and CDR2 (germline): MNHEY, SMNVEV (reference sequence). Trimming removed 2 bases at V and 0 bases at J, with 10 bases between. The CDR3 length is 16 residues. The CDR3: CASSLVGFANTGELFF. The CDR3 DNA follows: TGTGCCAGCAGTTTAGTGGGTTTCGCGAACACCGGGGAGCTGTTTTTT.

The chain couples TRBV7-9 to TRBJ1-2; D is undetermined. V was pared by 1 base and J by 7 bases, with 4 bases between. The CDR3 is 11 residues long. Germline CDR1 is SEHNR and CDR2 is FQNEAQ (reference sequence). CDR3 sequence (DNA): TGTGCCAGCAGCTTAGGGATTGGCTACACCTTC. This sequence encodes CASSLGIGYTF.

This clonotype was detected a few times. The chain is built from TRBV4-3 and TRBJ1-5; no clear D. V was clipped by 1 base and J by 8 bases, with 15 bases between them. CDR1 is LGHNA and CDR2 is YSLEER in the germline V gene. CDR3 length equals 15 residues. CDR3 nucleotides: TGCGCCAGCAGCCAAGGGGGAGGGTCCAGTGAGCCCCAGCATTTT. Residues: CASSQGGGSSEPQHF.